These 5 T cell receptor beta chains were all obtained from the same sample, sequenced in a study of brain T cells in children with intractable seizures. Generated by immunoSEQ multiplex PCR, the TCRdb table keeps only in-frame clones and is missing some. The data contain 110,000 or so clones, roughly 94% of them seen just once; the ten biggest clones take up 3.8%. Source: peripheral blood, taken at surgery. The source is a boy under three years old with hemimegalencephaly and intractable seizures.

This sequence joins TRBV28 and TRBJ2-1; no reliable D call. The CDR3 totals 14 residues. The germline V gene has CDR1 MDHEN and CDR2 SYDVKM. With 3 bases removed from V and 10 bases from J, the gap between germline ends came to 16 bases. This CDR3 is CASSFEQYTREQFF. The CDR3 DNA is TGTGCCAGCAGTTTCGAGCAGTACACCCGAGAGCAGTTCTTC.

This sequence joins TRBV10-3 and TRBJ2-1; 9 nucleotides align to TRBD1. The V gene end was trimmed by 5 bases and the J gene end by 10 bases; junction bases not matched to a gene: 12. CDR1 is ENHRY and CDR2 is SYGVKD in the germline V gene. The CDR3 is 15 amino acids. CDR3 DNA sequence: TGTGCCATCAGTCCCCGAACCGGGACAGGGCCCGAGCAGTTCTTC. It yields the protein CAISPRTGTGPEQFF.

The chain carries TRBV6-1 and TRBJ2-5; 7 nucleotides align to TRBD2. Germline CDR1 is MNHNS and CDR2 is SASEGT. The CDR3 has 14 residues. V lost 0 bases to trimming and J lost 4 bases; unmatched junction nucleotides: 2. The CDR3 region has the DNA TGTGCCAGCAGTGAAGCAGGGAGGGGAGAGACCCAGTACTTC. It codes for CASSEAGRGETQYF.

The chain recombines TRBV28 with TRBJ2-7; D may be TRBD1 (7 bases). V was pared by 4 bases and J by 0 bases, with 13 bases between. The CDR3 contains 15 residues. The germline CDR1 and CDR2 sequences are MDHEN and SYDVKM. CDR3 coding DNA: TGTGCCAGCAGTTCCGGGGGACAGAGCTCCTACGAGCAGTACTTC. Translating it yields CASSSGGQSSYEQYF.

The CDR3 spells CASSQVASGRRGGELFF. For the CDR3, the DNA is TGCGCCAGCAGCCAAGTGGCCAGCGGGAGGCGGGGCGGGGAGCTGTTTTTT. This rearrangement joins TRBV4-1 to TRBJ2-2, with 9 bases lining up with TRBD2. There are 17 residues in the CDR3. V lost 1 base, J lost 7 bases, and 10 bases stayed unmatched. CDR1 is MGHRA and CDR2 is YSYEKL in the germline V gene.